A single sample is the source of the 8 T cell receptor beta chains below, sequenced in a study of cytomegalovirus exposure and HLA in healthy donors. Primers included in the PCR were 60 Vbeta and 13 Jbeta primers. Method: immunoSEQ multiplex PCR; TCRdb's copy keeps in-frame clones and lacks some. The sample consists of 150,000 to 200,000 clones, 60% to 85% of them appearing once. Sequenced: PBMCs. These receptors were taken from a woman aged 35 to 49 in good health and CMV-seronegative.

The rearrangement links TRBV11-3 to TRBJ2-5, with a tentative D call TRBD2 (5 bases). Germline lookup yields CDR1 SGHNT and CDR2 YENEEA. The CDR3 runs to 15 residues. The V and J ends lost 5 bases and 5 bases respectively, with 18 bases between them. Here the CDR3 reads CASSPRFGVGETQYF. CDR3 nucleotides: TGTGCCAGCAGCCCGCGGTTCGGGGTTGGGGAGACCCAGTACTTC.

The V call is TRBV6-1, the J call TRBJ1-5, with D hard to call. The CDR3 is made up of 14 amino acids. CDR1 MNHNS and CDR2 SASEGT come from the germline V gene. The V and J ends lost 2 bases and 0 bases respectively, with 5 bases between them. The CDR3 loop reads CASSELYSNQPQHF. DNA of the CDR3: TGTGCCAGCAGTGAATTGTATAGCAATCAGCCCCAGCATTTT.

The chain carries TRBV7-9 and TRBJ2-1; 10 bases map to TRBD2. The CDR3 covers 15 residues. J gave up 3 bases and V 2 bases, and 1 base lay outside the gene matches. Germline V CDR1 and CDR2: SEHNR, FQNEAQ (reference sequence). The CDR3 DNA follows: TGTGCCAGCAGCTTACCTAGCGGGAGCTACAATGAGCAGTTCTTC. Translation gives CASSLPSGSYNEQFF.

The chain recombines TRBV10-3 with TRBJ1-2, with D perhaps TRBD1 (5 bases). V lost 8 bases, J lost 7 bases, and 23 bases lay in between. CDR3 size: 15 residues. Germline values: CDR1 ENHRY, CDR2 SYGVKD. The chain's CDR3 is CAIAGPGGVKSGYTF. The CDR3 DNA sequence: TGTGCCATCGCAGGACCCGGGGGAGTTAAGTCTGGCTACACCTTC.

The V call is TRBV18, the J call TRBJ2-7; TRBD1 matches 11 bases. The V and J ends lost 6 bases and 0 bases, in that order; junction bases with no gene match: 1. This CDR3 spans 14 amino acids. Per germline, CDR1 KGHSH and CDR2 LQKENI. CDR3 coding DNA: TGTGCCAGCTCCGGGACAGGGGGCTCCTACGAGCAGTACTTC. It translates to CASSGTGGSYEQYF. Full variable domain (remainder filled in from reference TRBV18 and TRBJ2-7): NAGVMQNPRHLVRRRGQEARLRCSPMKGHSHVYWYRQLPEEGLKFMVYLQKENIIDESGMPKERFSAEFPKEGPSILRIQQVVRGDSAAYFCASSGTGGSYEQYFGPGTRLTVT.

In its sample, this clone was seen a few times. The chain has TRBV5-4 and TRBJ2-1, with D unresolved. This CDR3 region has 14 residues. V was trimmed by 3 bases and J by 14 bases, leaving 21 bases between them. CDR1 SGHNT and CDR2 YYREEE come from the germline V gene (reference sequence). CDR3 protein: CASSSADPASAKFF. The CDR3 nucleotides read TGTGCCAGCAGCTCGGCAGATCCAGCTAGTGCTAAGTTCTTC.

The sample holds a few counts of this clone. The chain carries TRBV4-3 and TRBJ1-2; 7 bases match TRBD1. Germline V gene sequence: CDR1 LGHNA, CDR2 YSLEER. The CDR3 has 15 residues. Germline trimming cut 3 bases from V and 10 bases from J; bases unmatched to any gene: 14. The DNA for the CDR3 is TGCGCCAGCAGCCATTTGGAGACAGGGAAGAGAGACTACACCTTC. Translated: CASSHLETGKRDYTF.

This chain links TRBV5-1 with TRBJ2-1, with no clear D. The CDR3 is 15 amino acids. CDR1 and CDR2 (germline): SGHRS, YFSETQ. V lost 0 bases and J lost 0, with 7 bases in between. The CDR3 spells CASSLGAISYNEQFF. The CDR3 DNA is TGCGCCAGCAGCTTGGGGGCCATCTCCTACAATGAGCAGTTCTTC.